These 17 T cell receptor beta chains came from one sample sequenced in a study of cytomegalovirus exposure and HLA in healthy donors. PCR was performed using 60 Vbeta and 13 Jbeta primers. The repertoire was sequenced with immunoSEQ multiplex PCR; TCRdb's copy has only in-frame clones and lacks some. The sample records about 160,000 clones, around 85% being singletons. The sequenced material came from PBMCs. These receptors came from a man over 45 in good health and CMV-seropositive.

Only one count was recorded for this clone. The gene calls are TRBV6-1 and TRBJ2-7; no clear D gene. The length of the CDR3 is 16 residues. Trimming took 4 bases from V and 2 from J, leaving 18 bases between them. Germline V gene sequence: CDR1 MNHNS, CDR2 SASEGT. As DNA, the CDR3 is TGTGCCAGCAGTGGAACCTGGGCGACACTTACCTACGAGCAGTACTTC. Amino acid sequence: CASSGTWATLTYEQYF.

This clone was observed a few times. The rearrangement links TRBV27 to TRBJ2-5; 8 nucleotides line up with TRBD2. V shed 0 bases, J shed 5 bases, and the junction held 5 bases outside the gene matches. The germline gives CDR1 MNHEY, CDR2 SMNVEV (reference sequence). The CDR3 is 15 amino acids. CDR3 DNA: TGTGCCAGCAGTTTATCTGCCGGCGGGGGGGAGACCCAGTACTTC. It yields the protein CASSLSAGGGETQYF.

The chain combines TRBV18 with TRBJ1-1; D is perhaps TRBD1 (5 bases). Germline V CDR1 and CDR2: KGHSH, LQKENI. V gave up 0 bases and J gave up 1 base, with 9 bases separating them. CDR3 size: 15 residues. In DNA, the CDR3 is TGTGCCAGCTCACCACCCGAGACAGCGAACACTGAAGCTTTCTTT. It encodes CASSPPETANTEAFF.

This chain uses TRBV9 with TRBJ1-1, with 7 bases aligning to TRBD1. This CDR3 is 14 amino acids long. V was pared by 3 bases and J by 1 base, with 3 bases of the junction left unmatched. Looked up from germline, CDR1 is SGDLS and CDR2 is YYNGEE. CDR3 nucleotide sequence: TGTGCCAGCAGCGACAACAGGGGGAACACTGAAGCTTTCTTT. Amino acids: CASSDNRGNTEAFF.

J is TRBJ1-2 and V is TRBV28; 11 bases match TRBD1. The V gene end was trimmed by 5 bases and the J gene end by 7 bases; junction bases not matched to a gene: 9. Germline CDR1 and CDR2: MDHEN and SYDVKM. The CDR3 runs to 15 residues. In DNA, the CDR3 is TGTGCCAGCAGTACACCGGGACAGGGGGTAGGTGGCTACACCTTC. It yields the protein CASSTPGQGVGGYTF.

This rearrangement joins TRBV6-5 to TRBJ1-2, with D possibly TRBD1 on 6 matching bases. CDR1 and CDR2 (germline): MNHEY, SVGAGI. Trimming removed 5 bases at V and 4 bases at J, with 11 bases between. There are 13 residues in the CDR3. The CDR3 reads CASSGTSGYGYTF. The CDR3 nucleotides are TGTGCCAGCAGTGGGACATCGGGCTATGGCTACACCTTC.

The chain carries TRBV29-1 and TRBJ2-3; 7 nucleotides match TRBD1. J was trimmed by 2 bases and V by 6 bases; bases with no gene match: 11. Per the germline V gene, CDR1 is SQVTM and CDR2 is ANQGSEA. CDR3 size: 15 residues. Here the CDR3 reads CSVDRWGRNTDTQYF. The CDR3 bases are TGCAGCGTGGACAGGTGGGGTCGTAACACAGATACGCAGTATTTT.

CDR3 in DNA: TGTGCCAGCAGCCGAGGGACTAGCGACGAGCAGTTCTTC. The encoded protein is CASSRGTSDEQFF. This rearrangement joins TRBV7-8 to TRBJ2-1, with 10 positions matching TRBD2. Looked up from germline, CDR1 is SGHVS and CDR2 is FQNEAQ. V lost 5 bases to trimming and J lost 10 bases; unmatched junction nucleotides: 5. The CDR3 contains 13 residues.

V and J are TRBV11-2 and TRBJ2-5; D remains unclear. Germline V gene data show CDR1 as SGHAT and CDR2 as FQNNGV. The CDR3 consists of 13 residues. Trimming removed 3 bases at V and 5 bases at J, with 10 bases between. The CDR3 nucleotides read TGTGCCAGCAGCTTCACTCGATCGGAGACCCAGTACTTC. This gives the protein CASSFTRSETQYF.

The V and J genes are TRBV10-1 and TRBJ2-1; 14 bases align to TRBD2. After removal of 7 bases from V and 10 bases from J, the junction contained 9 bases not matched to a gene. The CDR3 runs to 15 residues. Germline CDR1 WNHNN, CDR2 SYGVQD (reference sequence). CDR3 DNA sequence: TGCGCCAGCACCGGGGGACTAGCGGGGGCGGGCGAGCAGTTCTTC. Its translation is CASTGGLAGAGEQFF.

CDR3 in DNA: TGCGCCAGCAGCTCGGGACAGACGAACACCGGGGAGCTGTTTTTT. It specifies CASSSGQTNTGELFF. The rearrangement joins TRBV5-1 to TRBJ2-2; 7 positions match TRBD1. J was trimmed by 0 bases and V by 3 bases; bases with no gene match: 2. The CDR3 spans 15 residues. In germline, CDR1 is SGHRS, CDR2 YFSETQ.

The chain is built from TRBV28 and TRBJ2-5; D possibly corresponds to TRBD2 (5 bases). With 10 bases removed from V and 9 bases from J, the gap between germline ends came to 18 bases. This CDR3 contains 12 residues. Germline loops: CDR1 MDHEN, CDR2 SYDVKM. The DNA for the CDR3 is TGTGCCACCCAGCTCGTACTCGGGGCCCAGTACTTC. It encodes CATQLVLGAQYF.

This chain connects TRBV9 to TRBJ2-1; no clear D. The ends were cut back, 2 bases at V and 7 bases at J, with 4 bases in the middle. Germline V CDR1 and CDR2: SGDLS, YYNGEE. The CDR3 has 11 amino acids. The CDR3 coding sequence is TGTGCCAGCAGCGTGCGGAATGAGCAGTTCTTC. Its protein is CASSVRNEQFF.

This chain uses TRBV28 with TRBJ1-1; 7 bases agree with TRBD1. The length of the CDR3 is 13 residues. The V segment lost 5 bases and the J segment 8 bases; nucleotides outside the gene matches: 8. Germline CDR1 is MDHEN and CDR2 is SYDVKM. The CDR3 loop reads CASSQGPGQEAFF. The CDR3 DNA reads TGTGCCAGCAGTCAGGGGCCGGGACAGGAAGCTTTCTTT.

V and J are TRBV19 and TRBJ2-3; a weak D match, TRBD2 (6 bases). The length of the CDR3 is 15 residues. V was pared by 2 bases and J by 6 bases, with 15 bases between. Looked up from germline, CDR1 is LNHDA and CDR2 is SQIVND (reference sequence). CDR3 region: CASSITRDSQDTQYF. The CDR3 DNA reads TGTGCCAGTAGTATAACCCGGGACTCCCAGGATACGCAGTATTTT.

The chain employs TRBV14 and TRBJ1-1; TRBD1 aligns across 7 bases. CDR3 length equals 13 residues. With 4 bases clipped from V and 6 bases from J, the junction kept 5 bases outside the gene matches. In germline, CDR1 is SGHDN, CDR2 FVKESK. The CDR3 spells CASSPRTGSEAFF. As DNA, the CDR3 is TGTGCCAGCAGCCCACGGACAGGATCTGAAGCTTTCTTT.

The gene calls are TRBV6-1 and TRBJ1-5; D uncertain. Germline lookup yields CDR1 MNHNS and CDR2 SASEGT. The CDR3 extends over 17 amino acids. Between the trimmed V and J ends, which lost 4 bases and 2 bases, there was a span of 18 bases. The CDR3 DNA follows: TGTGCCAGCAGTGTACTCCGGAACCCAGAGGGCAATCAGCCCCAGCATTTT. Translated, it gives CASSVLRNPEGNQPQHF.